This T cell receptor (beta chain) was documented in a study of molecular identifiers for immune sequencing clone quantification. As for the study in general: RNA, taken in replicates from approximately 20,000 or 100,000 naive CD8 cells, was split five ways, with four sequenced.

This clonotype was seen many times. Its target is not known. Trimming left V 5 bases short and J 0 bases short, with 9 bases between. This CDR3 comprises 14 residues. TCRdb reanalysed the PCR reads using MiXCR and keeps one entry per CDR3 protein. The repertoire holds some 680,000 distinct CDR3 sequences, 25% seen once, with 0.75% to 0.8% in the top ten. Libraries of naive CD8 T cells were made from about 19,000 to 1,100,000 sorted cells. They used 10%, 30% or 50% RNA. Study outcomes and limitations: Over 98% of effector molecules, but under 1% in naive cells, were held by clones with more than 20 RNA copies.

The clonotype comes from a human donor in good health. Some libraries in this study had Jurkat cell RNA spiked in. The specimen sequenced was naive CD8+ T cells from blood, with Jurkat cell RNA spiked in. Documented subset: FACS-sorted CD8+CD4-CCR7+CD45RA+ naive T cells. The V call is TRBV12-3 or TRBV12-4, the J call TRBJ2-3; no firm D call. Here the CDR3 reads CASSLKGSTDTQYF. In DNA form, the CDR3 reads TGTGCCAGCAGTCTCAAAGGAAGCACAGATACGCAGTATTTT.